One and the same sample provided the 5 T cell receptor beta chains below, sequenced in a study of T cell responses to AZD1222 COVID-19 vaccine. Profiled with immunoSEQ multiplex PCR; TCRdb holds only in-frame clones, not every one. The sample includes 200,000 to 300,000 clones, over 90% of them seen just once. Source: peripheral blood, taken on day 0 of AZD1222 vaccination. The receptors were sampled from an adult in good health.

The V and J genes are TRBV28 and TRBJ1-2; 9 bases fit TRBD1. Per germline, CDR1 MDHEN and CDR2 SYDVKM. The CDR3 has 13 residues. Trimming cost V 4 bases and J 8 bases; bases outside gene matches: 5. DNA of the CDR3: TGTGCCAGCAGTTCCGGGACAGGGATCGGCTACACCTTC. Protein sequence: CASSSGTGIGYTF.

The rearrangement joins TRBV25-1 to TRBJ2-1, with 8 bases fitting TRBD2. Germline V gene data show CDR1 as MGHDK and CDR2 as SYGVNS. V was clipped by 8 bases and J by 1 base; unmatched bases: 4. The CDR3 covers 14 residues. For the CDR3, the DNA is TGTGCCAGCCTCAGCGGGGGTTCCTACAATGAGCAGTTCTTC. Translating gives CASLSGGSYNEQFF. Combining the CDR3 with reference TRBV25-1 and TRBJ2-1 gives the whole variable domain EADIYQTPRYLVIGTGKKITLECSQTMGHDKMYWYQQDPGMELHLIHYSYGVNSTEKGDLSSESTVSRIRTEHFPLTLESARPSHTSQYLCASLSGGSYNEQFFGPGTRLTVL.

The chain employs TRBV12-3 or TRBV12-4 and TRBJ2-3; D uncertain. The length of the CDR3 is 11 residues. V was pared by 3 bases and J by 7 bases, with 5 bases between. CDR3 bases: TGTGCCAGCAGTTTTACCTATACGCAGTATTTT. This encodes CASSFTYTQYF.

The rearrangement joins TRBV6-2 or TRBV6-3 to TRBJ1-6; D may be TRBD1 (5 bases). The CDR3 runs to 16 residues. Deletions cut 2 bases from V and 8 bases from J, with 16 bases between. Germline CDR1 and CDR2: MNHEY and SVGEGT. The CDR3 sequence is CASSYTYRDGYSPLHF. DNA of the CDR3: TGTGCCAGCAGTTACACTTACCGGGACGGATATTCACCCCTCCACTTT.

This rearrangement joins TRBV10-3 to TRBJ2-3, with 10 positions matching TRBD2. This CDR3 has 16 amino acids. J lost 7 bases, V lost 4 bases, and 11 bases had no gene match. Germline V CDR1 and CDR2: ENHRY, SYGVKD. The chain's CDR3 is CAISGGLARLQNTQYF. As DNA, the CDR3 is TGTGCCATCAGTGGGGGACTAGCGAGACTACAAAATACGCAGTATTTT.